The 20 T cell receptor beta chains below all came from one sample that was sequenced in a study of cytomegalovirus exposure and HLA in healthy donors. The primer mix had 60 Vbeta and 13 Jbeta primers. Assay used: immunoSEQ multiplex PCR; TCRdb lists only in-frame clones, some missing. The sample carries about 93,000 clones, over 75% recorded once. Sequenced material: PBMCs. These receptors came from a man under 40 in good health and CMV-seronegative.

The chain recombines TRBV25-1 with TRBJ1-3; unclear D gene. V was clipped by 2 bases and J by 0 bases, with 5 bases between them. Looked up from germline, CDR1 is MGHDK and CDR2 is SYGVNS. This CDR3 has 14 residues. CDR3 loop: CASSEEASGNTIYF. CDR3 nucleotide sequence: TGTGCCAGCAGTGAAGAGGCCTCTGGAAACACCATATATTTT.

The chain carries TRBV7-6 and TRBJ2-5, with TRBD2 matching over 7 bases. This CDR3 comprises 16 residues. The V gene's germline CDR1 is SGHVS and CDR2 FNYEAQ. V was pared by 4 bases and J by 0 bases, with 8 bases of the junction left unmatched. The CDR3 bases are TGTGCCAGCAGCTCTGTTTCTAGCGGCTACCAAGAGACCCAGTACTTC. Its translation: CASSSVSSGYQETQYF.

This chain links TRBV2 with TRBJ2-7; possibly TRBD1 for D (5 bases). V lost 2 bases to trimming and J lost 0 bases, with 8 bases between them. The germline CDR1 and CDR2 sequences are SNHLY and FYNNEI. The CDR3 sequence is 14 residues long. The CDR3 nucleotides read TGTGCCAGCAGTGAATACAGGAACTCCTACGAGCAGTACTTC. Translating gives CASSEYRNSYEQYF.

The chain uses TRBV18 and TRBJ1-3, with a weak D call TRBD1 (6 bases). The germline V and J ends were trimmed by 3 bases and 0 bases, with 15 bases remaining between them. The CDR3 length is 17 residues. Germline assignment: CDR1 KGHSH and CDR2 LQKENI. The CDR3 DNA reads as TGTGCCAGCTCACCGGGACAACTGTTAAGCTCTGGAAACACCATATATTTT. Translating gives CASSPGQLLSSGNTIYF. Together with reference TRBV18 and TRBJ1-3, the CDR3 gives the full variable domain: NAGVMQNPRHLVRRRGQEARLRCSPMKGHSHVYWYRQLPEEGLKFMVYLQKENIIDESGMPKERFSAEFPKEGPSILRIQQVVRGDSAAYFCASSPGQLLSSGNTIYFGEGSWLTVV.

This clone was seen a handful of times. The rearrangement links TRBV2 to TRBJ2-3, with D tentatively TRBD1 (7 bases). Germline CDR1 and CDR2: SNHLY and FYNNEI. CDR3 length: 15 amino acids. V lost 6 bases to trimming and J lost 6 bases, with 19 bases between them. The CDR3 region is CASSPEGTAGDTQYF. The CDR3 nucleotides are TGTGCCAGCAGCCCGGAGGGGACAGCAGGGGATACGCAGTATTTT.

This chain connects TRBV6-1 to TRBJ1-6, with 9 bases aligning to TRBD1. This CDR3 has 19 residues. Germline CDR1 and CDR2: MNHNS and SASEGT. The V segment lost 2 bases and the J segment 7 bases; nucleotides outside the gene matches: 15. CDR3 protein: CASSESYGQGIVRNSPLHF. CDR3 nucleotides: TGTGCCAGCAGTGAAAGTTATGGACAGGGGATCGTGAGGAATTCACCCCTCCACTTT.

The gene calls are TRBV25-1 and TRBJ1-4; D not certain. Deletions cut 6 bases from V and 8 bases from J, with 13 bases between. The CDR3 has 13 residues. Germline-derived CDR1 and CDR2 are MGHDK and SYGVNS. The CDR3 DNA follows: TGTGCCAGCAGGCTTTTTGGTGGCGAAAAACTGTTTTTT. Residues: CASRLFGGEKLFF.

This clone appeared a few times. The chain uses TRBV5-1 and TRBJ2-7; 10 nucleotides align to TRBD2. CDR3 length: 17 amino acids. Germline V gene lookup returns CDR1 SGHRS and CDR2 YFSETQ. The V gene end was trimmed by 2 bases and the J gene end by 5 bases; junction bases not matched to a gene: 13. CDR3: CASSFEILAGDVNEQYF. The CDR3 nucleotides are TGCGCCAGCAGCTTCGAGATTCTAGCGGGAGACGTGAACGAGCAGTACTTC.

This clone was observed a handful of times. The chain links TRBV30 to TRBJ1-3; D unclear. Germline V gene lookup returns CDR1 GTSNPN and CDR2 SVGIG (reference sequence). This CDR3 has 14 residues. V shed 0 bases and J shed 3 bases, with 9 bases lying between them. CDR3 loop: CAWSVWGVGNTIYF. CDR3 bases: TGTGCCTGGAGTGTGTGGGGAGTTGGAAACACCATATATTTT.

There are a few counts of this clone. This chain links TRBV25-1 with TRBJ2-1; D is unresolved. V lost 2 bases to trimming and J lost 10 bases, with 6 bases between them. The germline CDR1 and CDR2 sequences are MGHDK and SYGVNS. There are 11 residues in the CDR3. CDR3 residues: CASSENWEQFF. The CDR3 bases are TGTGCCAGCAGTGAAAACTGGGAGCAGTTCTTC.

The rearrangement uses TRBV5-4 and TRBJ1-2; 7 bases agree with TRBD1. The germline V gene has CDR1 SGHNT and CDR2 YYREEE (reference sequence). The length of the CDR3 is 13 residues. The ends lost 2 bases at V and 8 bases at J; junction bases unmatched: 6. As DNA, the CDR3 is TGTGCCAGCAGCTTTACAGGGGATCGGGGCTACACCTTC. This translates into CASSFTGDRGYTF.

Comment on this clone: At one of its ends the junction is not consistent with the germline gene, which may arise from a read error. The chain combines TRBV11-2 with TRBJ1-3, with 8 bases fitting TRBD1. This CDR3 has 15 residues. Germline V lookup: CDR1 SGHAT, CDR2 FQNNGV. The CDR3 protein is CASSPRTGSGSTIYF. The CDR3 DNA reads TGTGCCAGCAGCCCGAGGACAGGGTCTGGAAGCACCATATATTTT.

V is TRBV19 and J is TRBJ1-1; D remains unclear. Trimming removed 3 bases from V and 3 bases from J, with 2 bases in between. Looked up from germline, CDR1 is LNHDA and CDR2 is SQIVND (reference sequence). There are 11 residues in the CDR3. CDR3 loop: CASSIYTEAFF. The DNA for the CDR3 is TGTGCCAGTAGTATCTACACTGAAGCTTTCTTT.

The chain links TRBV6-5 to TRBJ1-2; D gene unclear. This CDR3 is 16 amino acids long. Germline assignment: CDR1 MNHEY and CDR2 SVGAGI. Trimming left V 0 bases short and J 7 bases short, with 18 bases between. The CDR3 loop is CASSYSRFGGLGGYTF. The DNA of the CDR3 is TGTGCCAGCAGTTACTCGAGATTCGGCGGGTTAGGTGGCTACACCTTC.

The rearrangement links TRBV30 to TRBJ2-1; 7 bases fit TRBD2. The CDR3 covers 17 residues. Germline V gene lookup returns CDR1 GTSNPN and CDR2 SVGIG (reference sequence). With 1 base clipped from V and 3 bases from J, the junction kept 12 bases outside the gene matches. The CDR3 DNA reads TGTGCCTGGAGTGGTCCCTCAACTAGCGAGTACTACAATGAGCAGTTCTTC. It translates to CAWSGPSTSEYYNEQFF.

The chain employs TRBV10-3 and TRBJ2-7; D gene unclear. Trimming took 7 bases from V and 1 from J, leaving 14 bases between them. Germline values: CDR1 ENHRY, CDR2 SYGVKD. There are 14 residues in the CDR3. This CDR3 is CAITPERGSYEQYF. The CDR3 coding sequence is TGTGCCATCACACCCGAAAGAGGATCCTACGAGCAGTACTTC.

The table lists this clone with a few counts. CDR3 DNA: TGTGCCAGCAGCTTTTTTCGGGGGGGGAGGCTTATGAACACTGAAGCTTTCTTT. This encodes CASSFFRGGRLMNTEAFF. V gene TRBV27 combines with J gene TRBJ1-1, with D maybe TRBD1 (5 bases). The CDR3 consists of 18 residues. Between the trimmed V and J ends, which lost 6 bases and 0 bases, there was a span of 23 bases. CDR1 and CDR2 (germline): MNHEY, SMNVEV (reference sequence).

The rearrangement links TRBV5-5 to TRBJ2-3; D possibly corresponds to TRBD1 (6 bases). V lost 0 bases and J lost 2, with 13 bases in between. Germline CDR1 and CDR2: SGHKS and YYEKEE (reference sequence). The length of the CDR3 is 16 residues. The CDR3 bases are TGTGCCAGCAGCTTGGTCGGGACACTATCCACAGATACGCAGTATTTT. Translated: CASSLVGTLSTDTQYF.

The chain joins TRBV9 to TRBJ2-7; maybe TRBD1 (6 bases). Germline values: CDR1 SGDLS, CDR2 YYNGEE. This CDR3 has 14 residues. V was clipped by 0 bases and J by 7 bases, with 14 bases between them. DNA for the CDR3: TGTGCCAGCAGCGTAGGGGCCAAGGGGGAAGAGCAGTACTTC. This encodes CASSVGAKGEEQYF.

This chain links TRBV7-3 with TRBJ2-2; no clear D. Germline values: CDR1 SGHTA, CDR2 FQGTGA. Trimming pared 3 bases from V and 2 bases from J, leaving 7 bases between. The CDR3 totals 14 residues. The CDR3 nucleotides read TGTGCCAGCAGCTTGGCAGGCAACACCGGGGAGCTGTTTTTT. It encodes CASSLAGNTGELFF.